This T cell receptor (beta chain) derives from a study of T cells in Graves' hyperthyroidism and ophthalmopathy (dated by TCRdb to 2018 to 2020). About the full investigation: Peripheral blood was sampled at the time of initial diagnosis, prior to any treatment. A discovery cohort of about 95 patients, approximately 45 with Graves' ophthalmopathy and 57 with stable Graves' hyperthyroidism, was used to find distinguishing TCR V-J signatures. Prospective prediction of ophthalmopathy was tested in an independent validation cohort consisting of fewer than 20 hyperthyroidism patients and around 17 patients who later progressed to ophthalmopathy. The approximately 90 discovery patients were randomly split 7:3 into training and test sets. In more than 5 Graves' hyperthyroidism patients, the study also compared T-cell repertoires from thyroid tissue with T-cell repertoires from blood. After sampling, hyperthyroidism patients received methimazole starting at 30 mg daily, and ophthalmopathy patients received high-dose intravenous methylprednisolone. TCR Vbeta CDR3 sequencing of approximately 140 peripheral blood samples (under 45 ophthalmopathy, around 80 hyperthyroidism and roughly 17 progressor patients) is reported in the paper.

Stable Graves' hyperthyroidism was defined as the absence of progression to ophthalmopathy over 18 months of follow-up. Hyperthyroidism patients were newly diagnosed, had a disease duration of under 2 months, and were aged 18 to 65 years. Any patient with an uncontrolled infection, another autoimmune disease, pregnancy or lactation was excluded. Clinical symptoms, serum thyroxine and TRAb, thyroid ultrasound, and orbital computed tomography formed the basis for the diagnoses. PBMCs were isolated from 7.5 to 10 ml of fresh peripheral blood by Ficoll-Paque density gradient centrifugation. Trizol reagent was used to extract total RNA, and RNA quality was then checked on an Agilent 2100 Bioanalyzer. This clonotype was found many times. Its antigen is unknown. Per-base quality was not reported, and no clone a single base away is much larger than it. Overall study results and their limits: Blood samples also contained most of the expanded thyroid clonotypes (frequency above 0.001), which suggests that blood repertoires may reflect thyroid immune responses. In validation, the model predicted progression to ophthalmopathy with 65% to 71% sensitivity and 72.22% specificity, a median of around 6.6 months before onset. No statistical method was used to set the sample size in advance, and investigators knew the group allocation. A 13 V-J signature model separated ophthalmopathy from stable hyperthyroidism, with approximately 87% sensitivity and roughly 81% specificity in cross-validation and 80%/75% in testing.

TCR beta CDR3 regions were amplified from RNA transcripts. For the first round of RT-PCR on the TCR CDR3, the HTBI primer set was used together with the Qiagen OneStep RT-PCR kit. Libraries were constructed in a second round of multiplex PCR, after which size selection and purification were performed. Paired-end sequencing of the libraries was performed with 100 bp reads on an Illumina HiSeq2000. The paper's data handling went like this. SOAPnuke was used to process the raw data, throwing out any read that contained adapters or uncalled bases, had a mean Phred below 15, or lacked an exact constant-primer or identifier match. COPE v1.2.5 was used to merge the high-quality paired reads, and each unique nucleotide sequence was defined as a clonotype. MiTCR v1.1 was used to align the clonotypes against IMGT TRBV, TRBD and TRBJ reference segments. Only V-J combinations with frequency above 0.0001, covering about 99% of repertoires, were analysed. The TCS score was defined as the ratio of F50 (clonal expansion) to E x V (chaos), calculated using BLOSUM62-based TCRdist between CDR3 peptides within each V-J. Welch's t-statistics and random forest reduced 450 to 600 V-J features to roughly 13, which were used in a naive Bayes classifier (R e1071). TCRdb applied fastp at Q25 and MiXCR to the public reads, then kept only in-frame beta chains. All rows with the same CDR3 protein become a single entry with the most common DNA and genes. For this entry, the V and J calls and clone size follow TCRdb and not the study's own pipeline. Here the sample has approximately 560,000 distinct CDR3 sequences; 15% to 17% occur a single time. The ten largest clones capture 6.5% to 8% of the sample.

For CDR1 and CDR2, the germline V gene lists KGHSH and LQKENI. At the junction V is shortened by 3 bases and J by 5 bases, with 14 bases in between. The CDR3 runs 15 residues from the cysteine to the phenylalanine. Of all the DNA, just the CDR3 is kept, 45 bases in frame from base 1. The sequenced sample was blood. The clonotype originates from a woman between 25 and 40 years old with Graves' hyperthyroidism. Here the chain combines TRBV18 and TRBJ2-1; TRBD1 could be the D gene, as 5 bases match. The CDR3 corresponds to CASSPQGGPHNEQFF. The bases are TGTGCCAGCTCACCCCAGGGCGGACCTCACAATGAGCAGTTCTTC.